The rows below give T cell receptor beta chains drawn from one sample of a study of beta chain features in type 1 diabetes. Repertoires were generated with immunoSEQ multiplex PCR, while TCRdb's copy carries only in-frame clones and drops some. This sample has 200,000 to 300,000 clones, with 25% to 30% found just once. Sequenced: central memory CD4+ T cells from blood. All receptors derive from a man aged 25-45 years in good health. CDR3s include the opening cysteine and the closing phenylalanine or tryptophan. D genes are given only for firm matches. Clone size, where shown, is once, few, many, or a class for clones that have expanded.

j_gene	abundance	v_gene	d_gene	CDR3nt	CDR3aa
TRBJ2-1	.	TRBV7-9	TRBD2	TGTGCCAGCAGCTCTACTAGCGGGGGAGACAATGAGCAGTTCTTC	CASSSTSGGDNEQFF
TRBJ1-1	few	TRBV5-4	.	TGTGCCAGCAGCTGGGGGCGGAACACTGAAGCTTTCTTT	CASSWGRNTEAFF
TRBJ2-3	.	TRBV6-5	.	TGTGCCAGCAGTTCCTCCGGGACAACCACAGATACGCAGTATTTT	CASSSSGTTTDTQYF
TRBJ2-3	.	TRBV12-5	.	TGTGCTAGTGGTTTGGTACGAACTGTTAGCACAGATACGCAGTATTTT	CASGLVRTVSTDTQYF
TRBJ2-3	few	TRBV2	TRBD1	TGTGCCAGCAGGGAGGCAAGGACAGGGGGACCAGATACGCAGTATTTT	CASREARTGGPDTQYF
TRBJ2-1	few	TRBV29-1	.	TGCAGCGTTTCGCGACAGGAATCCTACAATGAGCAGTTCTTC	CSVSRQESYNEQFF
TRBJ2-3	.	TRBV4-3	.	TGCGCCAGCAGCCAAGAAATGGGACACCTCACAGATACGCAGTATTTT	CASSQEMGHLTDTQYF
TRBJ2-4	few	TRBV2	.	TGTGCCAGCAGTGAGGAGGGGCGCGCCAAAAACATTCAGTACTTC	CASSEEGRAKNIQYF
TRBJ1-1	few	TRBV6-1	.	TGTGCCAGCAGCCTCCTTACCAACACTGAAGCTTTCTTT	CASSLLTNTEAFF
TRBJ1-1	.	TRBV28	.	TGTGCCAGCAGTTTAACGAGTCCCCCTGAAGCTTTCTTT	CASSLTSPPEAFF
TRBJ1-1	many	TRBV2	.	TGTGCCAGCAGTGAATACGGCGGGGACACTGAAGCTTTCTTT	CASSEYGGDTEAFF
TRBJ2-5	few	TRBV5-1	.	TGCGCCAGCAGCTTGGAGGCGTACCAAGAGACCCAGTACTTC	CASSLEAYQETQYF
TRBJ1-2	.	TRBV29-1	.	TGCAGCGTTGTCGAAATCTTGGACTATGGCTACACCTTC	CSVVEILDYGYTF
TRBJ2-7	few	TRBV29-1	.	TGCAGCGTTTGGGGCGCAATCGGAACCTACGAGCAGTACTTC	CSVWGAIGTYEQYF
TRBJ2-1	few	TRBV21-1	.	TGTGCCAGCAGCAAATGCCCCCCGGCTAGCGGGAGTAATGAGCAGTTCTTC	CASSKCPPASGSNEQFF
TRBJ1-4	.	TRBV7-9	.	TGTGCCAGCAGCTTAGTGTCAGGGAATGAAAAACTGTTTTTT	CASSLVSGNEKLFF
TRBJ2-1	few	TRBV10-1	.	TGCGCCAGCACCCCGGGAAAAGGCTACAATGAGCAGTTCTTC	CASTPGKGYNEQFF
TRBJ2-7	few	TRBV20-1	.	TGCAGTGCTAGTTCCCCTTACGAGCAGTACTTC	CSASSPYEQYF
TRBJ2-1	.	TRBV10-2	.	TGCGCCAGCAGAAGTACGGGAGCCGTGCAGTTCTTC	CASRSTGAVQFF
TRBJ2-1	.	TRBV5-4	TRBD2	TGTGCCAGCAGCGCGACTAGCGGCTCCTACAATGAGCAGTTCTTC	CASSATSGSYNEQFF
TRBJ2-1	.	TRBV4-3	.	TGCGCCAGCAGCCAAGATAGGGCCTACAATGAGCAGTTCTTC	CASSQDRAYNEQFF